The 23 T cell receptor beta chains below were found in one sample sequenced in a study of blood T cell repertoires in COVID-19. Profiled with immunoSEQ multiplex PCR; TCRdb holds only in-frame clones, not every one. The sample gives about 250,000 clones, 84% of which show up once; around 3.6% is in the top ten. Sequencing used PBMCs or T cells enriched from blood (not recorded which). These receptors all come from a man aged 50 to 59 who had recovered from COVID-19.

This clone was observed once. For the CDR3, the DNA is TGCGCCAGCAGCAATCGGGCGGGGTCTAGGGAGACCCAGTACTTC. It specifies CASSNRAGSRETQYF. The genes are TRBV5-1 and TRBJ2-5; possibly TRBD2 for D (6 bases). The length of the CDR3 is 15 residues. The V end lost 4 bases, the J end lost 5 bases, and 18 bases lay between the germline ends. Germline V lookup: CDR1 SGHRS, CDR2 YFSETQ.

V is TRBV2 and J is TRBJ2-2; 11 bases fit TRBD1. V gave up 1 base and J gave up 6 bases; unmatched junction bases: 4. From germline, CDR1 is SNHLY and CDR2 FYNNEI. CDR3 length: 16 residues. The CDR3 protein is CASSEVGQGVAGELFF. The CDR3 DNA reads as TGTGCCAGCAGTGAAGTGGGACAGGGGGTGGCCGGGGAGCTGTTTTTT.

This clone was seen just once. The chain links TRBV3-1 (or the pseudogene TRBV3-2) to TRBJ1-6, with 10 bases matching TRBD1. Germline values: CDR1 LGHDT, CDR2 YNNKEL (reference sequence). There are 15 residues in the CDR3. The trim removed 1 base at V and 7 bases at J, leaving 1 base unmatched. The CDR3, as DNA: TGTGCCAGCAGCCAAGCGGGACAGGGGAATTCACCCCTCCACTTT. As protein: CASSQAGQGNSPLHF.

The CDR3 region is CASSQDLGGEQYF. The CDR3 DNA sequence: TGCGCCAGCAGCCAAGATCTCGGGGGGGAGCAGTACTTC. The rearrangement joins TRBV4-3 to TRBJ2-7; 7 bases fit TRBD2. Losses at the gene ends were 0 bases for V and 7 bases for J; bases not matched to a gene: 3. Germline values: CDR1 LGHNA, CDR2 YSLEER. The CDR3 length is 13 residues.

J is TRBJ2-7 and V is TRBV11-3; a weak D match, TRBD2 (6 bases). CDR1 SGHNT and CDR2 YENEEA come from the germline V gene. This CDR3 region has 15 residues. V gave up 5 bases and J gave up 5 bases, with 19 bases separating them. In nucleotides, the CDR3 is TGTGCCAGCAGCCCCCGCGGGATCTCGCTCCACGAGCAGTACTTC. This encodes CASSPRGISLHEQYF.

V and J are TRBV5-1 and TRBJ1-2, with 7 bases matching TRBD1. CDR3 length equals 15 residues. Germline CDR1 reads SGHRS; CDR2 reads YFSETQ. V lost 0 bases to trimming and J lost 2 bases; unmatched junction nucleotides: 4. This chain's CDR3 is CASSLAGGNNYGYTF. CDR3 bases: TGCGCCAGCAGCTTGGCAGGGGGTAACAACTATGGCTACACCTTC.

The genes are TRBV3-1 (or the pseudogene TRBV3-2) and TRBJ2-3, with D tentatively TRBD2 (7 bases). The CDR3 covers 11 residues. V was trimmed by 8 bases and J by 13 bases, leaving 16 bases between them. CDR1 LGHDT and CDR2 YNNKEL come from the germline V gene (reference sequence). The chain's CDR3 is CASGRTRGKYF. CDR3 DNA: TGTGCCAGCGGGAGGACTAGGGGGAAGTATTTT.

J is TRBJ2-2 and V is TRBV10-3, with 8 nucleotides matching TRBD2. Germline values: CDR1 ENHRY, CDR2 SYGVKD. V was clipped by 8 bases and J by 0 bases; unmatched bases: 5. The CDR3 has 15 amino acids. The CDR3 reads CAIAIAGTNTGELFF. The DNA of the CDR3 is TGTGCCATCGCCATAGCGGGAACGAACACCGGGGAGCTGTTTTTT.

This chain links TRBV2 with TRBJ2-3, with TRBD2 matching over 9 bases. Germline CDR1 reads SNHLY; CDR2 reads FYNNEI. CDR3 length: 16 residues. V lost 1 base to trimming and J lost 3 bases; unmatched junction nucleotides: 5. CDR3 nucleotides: TGTGCCAGCAGTGAAGATAGCGGGAGAGCGACAGATACGCAGTATTTT. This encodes CASSEDSGRATDTQYF.

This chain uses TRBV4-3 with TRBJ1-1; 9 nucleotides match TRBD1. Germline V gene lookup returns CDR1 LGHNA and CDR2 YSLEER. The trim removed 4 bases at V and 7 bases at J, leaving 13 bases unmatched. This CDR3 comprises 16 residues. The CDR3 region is CASSLGTGSFSGEAFF. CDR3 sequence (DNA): TGCGCCAGCAGCCTCGGGACAGGGTCTTTTTCCGGTGAAGCTTTCTTT.

The CDR3 DNA reads as TGTGCCAGCAGTTTTACCCACCGAGGGGGCTACGAGCAGTACTTC. Its translation: CASSFTHRGGYEQYF. The J gene is TRBJ2-7, the V gene TRBV6-5, with a tentative D call TRBD1 (6 bases). V was clipped by 4 bases and J by 3 bases, with 16 bases between them. The CDR3 consists of 15 residues. CDR1 is MNHEY and CDR2 is SVGAGI in the germline V gene.

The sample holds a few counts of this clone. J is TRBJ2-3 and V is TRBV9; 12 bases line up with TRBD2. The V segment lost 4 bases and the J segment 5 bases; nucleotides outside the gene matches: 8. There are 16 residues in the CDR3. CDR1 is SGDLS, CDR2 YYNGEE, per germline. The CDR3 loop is CASSPTTSGSLDTQYF. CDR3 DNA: TGTGCCAGCAGCCCGACGACTAGCGGGAGCCTAGATACGCAGTATTTT.

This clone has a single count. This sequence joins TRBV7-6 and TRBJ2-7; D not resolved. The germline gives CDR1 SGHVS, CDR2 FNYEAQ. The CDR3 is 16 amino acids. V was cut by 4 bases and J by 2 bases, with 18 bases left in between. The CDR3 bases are TGTGCCAGCAGCTCTATTAGACTCGGCGGCACCTACGAGCAGTACTTC. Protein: CASSSIRLGGTYEQYF.

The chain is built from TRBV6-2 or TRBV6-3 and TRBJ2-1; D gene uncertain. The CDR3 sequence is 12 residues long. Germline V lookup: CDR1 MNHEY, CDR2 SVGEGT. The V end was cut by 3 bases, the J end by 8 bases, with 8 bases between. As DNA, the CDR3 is TGTGCCAGCAGTTATGAGAACCATGAGCAGTTCTTC. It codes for CASSYENHEQFF.

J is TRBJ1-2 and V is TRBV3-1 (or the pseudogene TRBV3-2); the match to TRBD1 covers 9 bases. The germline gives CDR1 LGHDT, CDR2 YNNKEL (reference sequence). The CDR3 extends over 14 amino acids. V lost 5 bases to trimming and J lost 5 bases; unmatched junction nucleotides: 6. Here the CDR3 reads CASSVRTGEYGYTF. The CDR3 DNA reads TGTGCCAGCAGCGTACGGACAGGGGAGTATGGCTACACCTTC.

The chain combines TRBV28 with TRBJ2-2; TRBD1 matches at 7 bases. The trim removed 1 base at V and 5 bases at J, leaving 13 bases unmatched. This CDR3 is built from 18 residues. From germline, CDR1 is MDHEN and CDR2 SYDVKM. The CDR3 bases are TGTGCCAGCAGTTTATTCCCCCCGGATAGGGGGCATACCGGGGAGCTGTTTTTT. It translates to CASSLFPPDRGHTGELFF.

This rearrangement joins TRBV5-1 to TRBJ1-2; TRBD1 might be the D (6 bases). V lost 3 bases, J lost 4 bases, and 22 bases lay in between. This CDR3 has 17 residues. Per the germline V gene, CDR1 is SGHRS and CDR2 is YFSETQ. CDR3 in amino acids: CASSWKAVADSAYGYTF. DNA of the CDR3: TGCGCCAGCAGCTGGAAGGCCGTTGCGGACAGCGCCTATGGCTACACCTTC.

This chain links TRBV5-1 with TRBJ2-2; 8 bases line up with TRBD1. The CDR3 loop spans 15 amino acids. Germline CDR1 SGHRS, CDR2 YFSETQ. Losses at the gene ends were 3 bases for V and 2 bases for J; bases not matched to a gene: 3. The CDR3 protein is CASSSGTGNTGELFF. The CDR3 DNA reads TGCGCCAGCAGCTCTGGGACAGGAAACACCGGGGAGCTGTTTTTT. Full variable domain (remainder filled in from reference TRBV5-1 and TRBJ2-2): KAGVTQTPRYLIKTRGQQVTLSCSPISGHRSVSWYQQTPGQGLQFLFEYFSETQRNKGNFPGRFSGRQFSNSRSEMNVSTLELGDSALYLCASSSGTGNTGELFFGEGSRLTVL.

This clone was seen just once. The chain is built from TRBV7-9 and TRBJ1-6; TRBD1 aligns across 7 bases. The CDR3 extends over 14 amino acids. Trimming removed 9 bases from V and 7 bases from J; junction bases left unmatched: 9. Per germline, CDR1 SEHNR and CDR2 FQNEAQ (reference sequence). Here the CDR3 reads CASEKTGRNSPLHF. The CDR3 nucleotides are TGTGCCAGTGAGAAGACAGGGCGGAATTCACCCCTCCACTTT.

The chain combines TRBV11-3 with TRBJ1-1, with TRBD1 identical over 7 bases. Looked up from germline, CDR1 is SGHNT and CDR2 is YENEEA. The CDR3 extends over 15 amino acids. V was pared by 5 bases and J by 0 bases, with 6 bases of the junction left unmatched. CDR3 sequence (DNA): TGTGCCAGCAGCCTCAGGGGGAGTTTGAACACTGAAGCTTTCTTT. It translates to CASSLRGSLNTEAFF.

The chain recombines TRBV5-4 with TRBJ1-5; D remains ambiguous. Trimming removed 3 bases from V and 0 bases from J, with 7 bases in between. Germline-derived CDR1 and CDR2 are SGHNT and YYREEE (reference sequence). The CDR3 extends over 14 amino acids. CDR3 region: CASSSGISNQPQHF. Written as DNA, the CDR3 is TGTGCCAGCAGCTCAGGCATTAGCAATCAGCCCCAGCATTTT.

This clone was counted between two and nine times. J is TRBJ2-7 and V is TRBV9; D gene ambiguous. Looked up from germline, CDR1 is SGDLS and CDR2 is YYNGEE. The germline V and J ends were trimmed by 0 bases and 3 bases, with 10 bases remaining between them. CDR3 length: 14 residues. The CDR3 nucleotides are TGTGCCAGCAGCGTAGAGGCAGCGAGCTACGAGCAGTACTTC. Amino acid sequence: CASSVEAASYEQYF. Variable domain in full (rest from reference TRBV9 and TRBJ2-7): DSGVTQTPKHLITATGQRVTLRCSPRSGDLSVYWYQQSLDQGLQFLIQYYNGEERAKGNILERFSAQQFPDLHSELNLSSLELGDSALYFCASSVEAASYEQYFGPGTRLTVT.

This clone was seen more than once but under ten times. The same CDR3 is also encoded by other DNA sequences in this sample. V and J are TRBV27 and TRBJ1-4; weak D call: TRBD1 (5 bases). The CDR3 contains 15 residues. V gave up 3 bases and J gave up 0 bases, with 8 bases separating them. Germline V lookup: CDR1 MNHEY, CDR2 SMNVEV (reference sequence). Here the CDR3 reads CASSFGGATNEKLFF. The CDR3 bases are TGTGCCAGCAGTTTCGGGGGGGCAACTAATGAAAAACTGTTTTTT.